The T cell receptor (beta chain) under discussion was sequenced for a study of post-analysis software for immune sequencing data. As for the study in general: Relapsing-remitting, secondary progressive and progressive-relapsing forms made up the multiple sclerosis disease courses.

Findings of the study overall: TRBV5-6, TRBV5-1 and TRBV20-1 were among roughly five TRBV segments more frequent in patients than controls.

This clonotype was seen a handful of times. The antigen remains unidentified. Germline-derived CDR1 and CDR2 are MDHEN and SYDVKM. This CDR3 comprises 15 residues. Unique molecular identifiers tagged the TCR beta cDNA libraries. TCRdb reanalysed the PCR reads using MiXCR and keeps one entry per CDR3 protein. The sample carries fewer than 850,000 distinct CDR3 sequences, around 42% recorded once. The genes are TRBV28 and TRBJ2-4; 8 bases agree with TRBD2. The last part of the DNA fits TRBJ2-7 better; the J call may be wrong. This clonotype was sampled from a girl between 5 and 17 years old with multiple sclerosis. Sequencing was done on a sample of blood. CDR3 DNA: TGTGCCAGCAGTTCTCCCCGGGGGGGAGCGAACGAGCAGTACTTC. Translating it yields CASSSPRGGANEQYF.